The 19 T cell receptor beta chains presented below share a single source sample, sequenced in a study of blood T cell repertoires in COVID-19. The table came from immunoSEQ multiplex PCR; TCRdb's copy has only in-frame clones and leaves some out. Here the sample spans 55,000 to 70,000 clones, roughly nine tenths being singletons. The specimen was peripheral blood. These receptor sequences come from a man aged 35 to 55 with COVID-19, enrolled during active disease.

The CDR3 nucleotides are TGTGCCAGCCTCAGGGAGGCAACCTACGAGCAGTACTTC. Protein sequence: CASLREATYEQYF. V and J are TRBV2 and TRBJ2-7, with D perhaps matching TRBD2 (6 bases). Trimming shortened V by 8 bases and J by 2 bases, and 13 bases separated the two germline ends. The CDR3 extends over 13 amino acids. The germline V gene has CDR1 SNHLY and CDR2 FYNNEI.

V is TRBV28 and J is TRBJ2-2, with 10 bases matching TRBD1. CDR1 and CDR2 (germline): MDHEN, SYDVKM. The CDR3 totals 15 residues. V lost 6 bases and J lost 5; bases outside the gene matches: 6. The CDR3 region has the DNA TGTGCCAGCAGGACAGGGGGCGGTAGGACCGGGGAGCTGTTTTTT. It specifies CASRTGGGRTGELFF.

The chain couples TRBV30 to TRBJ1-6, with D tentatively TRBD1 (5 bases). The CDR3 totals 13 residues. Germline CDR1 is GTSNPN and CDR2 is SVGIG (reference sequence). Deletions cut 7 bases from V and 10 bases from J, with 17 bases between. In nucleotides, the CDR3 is TGTGCCTCGGCAAGGGGCCACAAATCACCCCTCCACTTT. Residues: CASARGHKSPLHF.

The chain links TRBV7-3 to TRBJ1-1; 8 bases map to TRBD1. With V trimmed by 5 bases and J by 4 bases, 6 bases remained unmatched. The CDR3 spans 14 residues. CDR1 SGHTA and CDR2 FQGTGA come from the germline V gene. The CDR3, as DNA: TGTGCCAGCAGCCTGGACAGGGTAAGCACTGAAGCTTTCTTT. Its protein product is CASSLDRVSTEAFF.

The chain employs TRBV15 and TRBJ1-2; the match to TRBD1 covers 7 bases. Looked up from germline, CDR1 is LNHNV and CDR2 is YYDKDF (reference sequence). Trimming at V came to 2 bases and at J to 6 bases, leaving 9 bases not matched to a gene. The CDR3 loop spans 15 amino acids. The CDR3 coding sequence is TGTGCCACCAGCAGAATGACAGGGCTCTCTAATGGCTACACCTTC. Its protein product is CATSRMTGLSNGYTF.

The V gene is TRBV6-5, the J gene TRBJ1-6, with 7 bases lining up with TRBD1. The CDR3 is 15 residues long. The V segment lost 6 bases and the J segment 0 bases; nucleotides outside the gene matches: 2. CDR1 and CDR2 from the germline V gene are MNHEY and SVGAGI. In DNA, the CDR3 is TGTGCCAGCAGGGACAGGAGCTCCTATAATTCACCCCTCCACTTT. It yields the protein CASRDRSSYNSPLHF.

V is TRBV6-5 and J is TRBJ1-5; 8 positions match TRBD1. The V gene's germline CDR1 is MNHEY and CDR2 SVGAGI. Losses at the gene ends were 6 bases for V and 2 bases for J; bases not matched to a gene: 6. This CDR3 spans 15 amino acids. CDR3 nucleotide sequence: TGTGCCAGCAGCCAGGACAGGGTAGGCAATCAGCCCCAGCATTTT. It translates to CASSQDRVGNQPQHF.

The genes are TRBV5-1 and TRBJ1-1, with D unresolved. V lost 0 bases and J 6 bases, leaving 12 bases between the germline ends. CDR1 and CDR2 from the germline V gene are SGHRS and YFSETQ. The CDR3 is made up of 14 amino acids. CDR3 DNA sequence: TGCGCCAGCAGCTTGGTTTCGAGCGACGCTGAAGCTTTCTTT. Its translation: CASSLVSSDAEAFF.

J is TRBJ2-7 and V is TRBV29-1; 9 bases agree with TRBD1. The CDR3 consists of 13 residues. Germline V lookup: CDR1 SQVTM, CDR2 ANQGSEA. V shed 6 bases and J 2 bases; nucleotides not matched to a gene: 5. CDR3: CSVPGQGTYEQYF. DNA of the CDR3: TGCAGCGTACCGGGACAGGGTACCTACGAGCAGTACTTC.

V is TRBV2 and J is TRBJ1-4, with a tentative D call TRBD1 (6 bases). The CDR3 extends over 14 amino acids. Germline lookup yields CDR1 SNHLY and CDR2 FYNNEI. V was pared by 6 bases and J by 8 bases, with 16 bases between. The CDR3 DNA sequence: TGTGCCAGCAGCAAGGGGGGGATCCAGGAAAAACTGTTTTTT. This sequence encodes CASSKGGIQEKLFF.

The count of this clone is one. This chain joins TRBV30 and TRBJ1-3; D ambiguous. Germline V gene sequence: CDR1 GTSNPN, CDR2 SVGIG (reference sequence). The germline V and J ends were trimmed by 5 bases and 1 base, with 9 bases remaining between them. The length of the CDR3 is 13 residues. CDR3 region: CAWDSRSGNTIYF. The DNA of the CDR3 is TGTGCCTGGGACTCGAGATCTGGAAACACCATATATTTT.

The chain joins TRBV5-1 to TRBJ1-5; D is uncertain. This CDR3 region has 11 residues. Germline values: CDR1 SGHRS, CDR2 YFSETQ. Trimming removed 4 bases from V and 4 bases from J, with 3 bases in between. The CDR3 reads CASSRNQPQHF. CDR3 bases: TGCGCCAGCAGCCGTAATCAGCCCCAGCATTTT.

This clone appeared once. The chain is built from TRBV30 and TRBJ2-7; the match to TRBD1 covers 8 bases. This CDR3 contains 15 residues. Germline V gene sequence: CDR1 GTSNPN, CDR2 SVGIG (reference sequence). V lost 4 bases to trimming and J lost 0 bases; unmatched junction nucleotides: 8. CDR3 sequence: CAWTRTGPLSYEQYF. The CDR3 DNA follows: TGTGCCTGGACCCGGACAGGGCCCCTCTCCTACGAGCAGTACTTC. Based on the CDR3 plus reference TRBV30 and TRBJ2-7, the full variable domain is SQTIHQWPATLVQPVGSPLSLECTVEGTSNPNLYWYRQAAGRGLQLLFYSVGIGQISSEVPQNLSASRPQDRQFILSSKKLLLSDSGFYLCAWTRTGPLSYEQYFGPGTRLTVT.

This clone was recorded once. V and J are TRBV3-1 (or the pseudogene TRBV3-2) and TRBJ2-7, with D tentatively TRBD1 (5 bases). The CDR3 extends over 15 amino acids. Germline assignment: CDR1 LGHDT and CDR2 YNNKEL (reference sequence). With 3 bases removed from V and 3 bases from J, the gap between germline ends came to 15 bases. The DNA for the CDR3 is TGTGCCAGCAGCCAGATGACAGTCTCATACTACGAGCAGTACTTC. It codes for CASSQMTVSYYEQYF.

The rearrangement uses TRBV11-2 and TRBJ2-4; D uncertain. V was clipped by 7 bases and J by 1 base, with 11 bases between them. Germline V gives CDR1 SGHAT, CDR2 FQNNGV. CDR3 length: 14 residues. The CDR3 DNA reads TGTGCCAGCACCACCCTGGAGGCCAAAAACATTCAGTACTTC. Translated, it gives CASTTLEAKNIQYF.

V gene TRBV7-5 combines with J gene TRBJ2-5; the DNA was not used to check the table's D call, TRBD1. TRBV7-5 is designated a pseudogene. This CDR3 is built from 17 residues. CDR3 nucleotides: TGTGTCAGAAGCCAGGGGGCGGGACAACGCCGTAGGTGGACCCAGTACTTC. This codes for CVRSQGAGQRRRWTQYF.

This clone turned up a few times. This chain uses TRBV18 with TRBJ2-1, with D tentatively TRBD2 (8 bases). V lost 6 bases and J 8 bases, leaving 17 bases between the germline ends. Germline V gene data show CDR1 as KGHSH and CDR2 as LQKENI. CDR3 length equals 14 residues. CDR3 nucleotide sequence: TGTGCCAGCTCTAGCGGGACAGCTGGCGATGAGCAGTTCTTC. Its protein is CASSSGTAGDEQFF.

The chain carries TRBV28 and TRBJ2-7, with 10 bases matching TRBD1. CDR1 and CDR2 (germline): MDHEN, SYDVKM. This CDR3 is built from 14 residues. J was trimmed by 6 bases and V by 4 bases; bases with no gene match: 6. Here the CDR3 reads CASSSGQGMIEQYF. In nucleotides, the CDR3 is TGTGCCAGCAGTTCGGGACAGGGGATGATCGAGCAGTACTTC. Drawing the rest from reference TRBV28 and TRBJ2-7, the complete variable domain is DVKVTQSSRYLVKRTGEKVFLECVQDMDHENMFWYRQDPGLGLRLIYFSYDVKMKEKGDIPEGYSVSREKKERFSLILESASTNQTSMYLCASSSGQGMIEQYFGPGTRLTVT.

The CDR3 sequence is CASRRTAANGYTF. Here the CDR3 DNA reads TGTGCCAGCAGACGGACAGCCGCTAATGGCTACACCTTC. The chain uses TRBV6-5 and TRBJ1-2; weak D call: TRBD1 (6 bases). CDR1 and CDR2 (germline): MNHEY, SVGAGI. The CDR3 consists of 13 residues. V shed 6 bases and J shed 6 bases, with 14 bases lying between them.